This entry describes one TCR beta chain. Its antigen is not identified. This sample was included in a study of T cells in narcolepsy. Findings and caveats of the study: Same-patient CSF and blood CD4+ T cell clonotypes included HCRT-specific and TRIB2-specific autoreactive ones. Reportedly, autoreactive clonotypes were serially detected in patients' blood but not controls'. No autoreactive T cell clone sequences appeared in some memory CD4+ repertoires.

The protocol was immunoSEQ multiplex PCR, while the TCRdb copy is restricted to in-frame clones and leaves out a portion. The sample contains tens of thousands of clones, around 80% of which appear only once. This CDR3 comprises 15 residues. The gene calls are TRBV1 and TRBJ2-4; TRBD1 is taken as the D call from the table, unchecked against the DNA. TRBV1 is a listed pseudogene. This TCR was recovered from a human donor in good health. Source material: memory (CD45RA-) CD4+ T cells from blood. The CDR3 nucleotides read TGCACCAGCAGCCTGAGGGACAGAGCCAAAAACATTCAGTACTTC. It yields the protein CTSSLRDRAKNIQYF.